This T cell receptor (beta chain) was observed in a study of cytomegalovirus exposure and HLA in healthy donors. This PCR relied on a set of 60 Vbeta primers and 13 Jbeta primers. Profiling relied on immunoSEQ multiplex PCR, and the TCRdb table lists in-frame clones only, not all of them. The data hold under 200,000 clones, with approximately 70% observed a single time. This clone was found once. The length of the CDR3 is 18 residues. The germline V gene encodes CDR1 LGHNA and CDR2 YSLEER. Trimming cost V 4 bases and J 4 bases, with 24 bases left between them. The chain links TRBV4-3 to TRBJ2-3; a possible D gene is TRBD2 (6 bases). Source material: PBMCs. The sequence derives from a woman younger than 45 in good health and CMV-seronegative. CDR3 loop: CASSRGDPTNGTADTQYF. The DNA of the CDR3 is TGCGCCAGCAGCCGAGGAGATCCGACTAACGGGACTGCAGATACGCAGTATTTT.